This entry features one T cell receptor (beta chain) sequence. The antigen is unknown. V lost 6 bases and J lost 0, with 15 bases in between. Germline V lookup: CDR1 SQVTM, CDR2 ANQGSEA. The CDR3 extends over 14 amino acids. This specimen comes from a study of shared clonotypes between healthy human individuals. Findings and caveats of the study: Clonotype sharing levels among donors were expected to vary with sequencing depth.

Profiled with immunoSEQ multiplex PCR; TCRdb holds only in-frame clones, not every one. The sample has a few hundred thousand clones, approximately 79% seen once. Caucasian adults residing in Nashville, Tennessee made up all the donors. Genomic DNA from unsorted samples was obtained from around 99 million PBMCs (per sample). The sequenced sample consisted of PBMCs. The sequence was obtained from a woman aged 40-49 years in good health. Some clones in this sample may be carry-over from other donors' samples. The chain recombines TRBV29-1 with TRBJ2-7, with TRBD1 as a possible D gene (6 bases). CDR3 residues: CSVLGTSSSYEQYF. CDR3 coding DNA: TGCAGCGTCTTGGGGACATCAAGCTCCTACGAGCAGTACTTC.